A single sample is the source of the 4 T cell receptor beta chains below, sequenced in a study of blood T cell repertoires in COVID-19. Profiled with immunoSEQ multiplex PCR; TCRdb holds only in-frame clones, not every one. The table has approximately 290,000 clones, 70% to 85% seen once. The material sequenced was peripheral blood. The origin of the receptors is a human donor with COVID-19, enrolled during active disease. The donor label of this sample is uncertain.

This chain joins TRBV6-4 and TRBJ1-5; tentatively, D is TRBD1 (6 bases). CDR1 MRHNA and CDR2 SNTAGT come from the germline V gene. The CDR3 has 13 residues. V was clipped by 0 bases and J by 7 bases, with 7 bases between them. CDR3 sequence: CASSDSQGQPQHF. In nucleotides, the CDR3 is TGTGCCAGCAGTGACTCCCAGGGGCAGCCCCAGCATTTT.

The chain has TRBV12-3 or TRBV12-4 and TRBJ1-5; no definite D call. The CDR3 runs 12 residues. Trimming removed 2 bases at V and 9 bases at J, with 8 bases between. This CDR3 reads CASSLIVPPQHF. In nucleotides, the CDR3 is TGTGCCAGCAGTTTAATCGTCCCGCCCCAGCATTTT.

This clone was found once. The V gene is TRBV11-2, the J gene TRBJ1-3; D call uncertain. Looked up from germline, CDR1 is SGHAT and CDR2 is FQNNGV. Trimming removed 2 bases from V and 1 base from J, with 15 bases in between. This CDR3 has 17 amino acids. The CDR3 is CASSLFGNSFSGNTIYF. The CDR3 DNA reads TGTGCCAGCAGCTTATTCGGAAACAGCTTTTCTGGAAACACCATATATTTT. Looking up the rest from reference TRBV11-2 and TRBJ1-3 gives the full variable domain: EAGVAQSPRYKIIEKRQSVAFWCNPISGHATLYWYQQILGQGPKLLIQFQNNGVVDDSQLPKDRFSAERLKGVDSTLKIQPAKLEDSAVYLCASSLFGNSFSGNTIYFGEGSWLTVV.

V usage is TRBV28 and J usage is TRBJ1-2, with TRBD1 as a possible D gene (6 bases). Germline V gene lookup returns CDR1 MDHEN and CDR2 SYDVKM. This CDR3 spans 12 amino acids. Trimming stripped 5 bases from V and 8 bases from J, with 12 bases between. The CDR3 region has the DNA TGTGCCAGCAGTCGATCAGGGGTCGGCTACACCTTC. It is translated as CASSRSGVGYTF.